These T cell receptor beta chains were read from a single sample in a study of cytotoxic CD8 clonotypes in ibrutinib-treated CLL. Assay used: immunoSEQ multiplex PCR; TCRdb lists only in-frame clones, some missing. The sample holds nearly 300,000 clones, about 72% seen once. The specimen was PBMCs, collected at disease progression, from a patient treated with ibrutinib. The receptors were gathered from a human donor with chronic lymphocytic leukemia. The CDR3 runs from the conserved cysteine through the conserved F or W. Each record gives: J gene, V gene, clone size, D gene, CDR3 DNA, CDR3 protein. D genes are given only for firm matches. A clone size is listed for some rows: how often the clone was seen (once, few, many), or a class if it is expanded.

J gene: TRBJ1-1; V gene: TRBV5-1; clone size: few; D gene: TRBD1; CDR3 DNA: TGCGCCAGCAGCCGAGGGACAGGGGGAATAAACACTGAAGCTTTCTTT; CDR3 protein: CASSRGTGGINTEAFF
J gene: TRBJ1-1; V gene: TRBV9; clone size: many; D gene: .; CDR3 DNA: TGTGCCAGCAGGTCAGGGGCCGACACTGAAGCTTTCTTT; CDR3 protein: CASRSGADTEAFF
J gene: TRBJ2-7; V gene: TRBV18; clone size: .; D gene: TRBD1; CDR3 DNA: TGTGCCAGCTCACCACCGGGACAGGATTACGAGCAGTACTTC; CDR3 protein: CASSPPGQDYEQYF
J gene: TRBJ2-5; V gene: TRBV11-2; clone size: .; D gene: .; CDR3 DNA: TGTGCCAGCAGCTTGGATCGACTCACACAAGAGACCCAGTACTTC; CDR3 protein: CASSLDRLTQETQYF
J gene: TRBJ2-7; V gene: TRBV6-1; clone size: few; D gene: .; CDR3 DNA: TGTGCCAGCAGTGAAGCTGGTTACGAGCAGTACTTC; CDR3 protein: CASSEAGYEQYF
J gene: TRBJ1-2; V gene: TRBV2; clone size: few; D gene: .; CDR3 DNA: TGTGCCAGCGACTCCCCGAGCTATGGCTACACCTTC; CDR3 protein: CASDSPSYGYTF
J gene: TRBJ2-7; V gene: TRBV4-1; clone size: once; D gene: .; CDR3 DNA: TGCGCCAGCAGCCCCCAGACGGGGATTTACTACGAGCAGTACTTC; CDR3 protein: CASSPQTGIYYEQYF
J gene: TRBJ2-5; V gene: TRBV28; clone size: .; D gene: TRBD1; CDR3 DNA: TGTGCCAGCAGTCGGGGACGACAGGGAGCTGAGACCCAGTACTTC; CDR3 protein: CASSRGRQGAETQYF
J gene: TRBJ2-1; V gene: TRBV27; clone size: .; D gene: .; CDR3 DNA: TGTGCCAGCAGTTTAACCCGACAGGACAATGAGCAGTTCTTC; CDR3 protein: CASSLTRQDNEQFF
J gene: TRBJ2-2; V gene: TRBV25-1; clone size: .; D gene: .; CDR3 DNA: TGTGCCAGCAGTGAATATATAACCGGGGAGCTGTTTTTT; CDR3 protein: CASSEYITGELFF
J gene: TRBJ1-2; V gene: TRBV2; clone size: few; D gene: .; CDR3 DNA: TGTGCCAGCTCTCTTTCGACATATATATATGGCTACACCTTC; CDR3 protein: CASSLSTYIYGYTF
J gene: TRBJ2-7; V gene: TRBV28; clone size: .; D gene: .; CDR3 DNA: TGTGCCAGCAGCCCTAGGGCCTACGAGCAGTACTTC; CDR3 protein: CASSPRAYEQYF
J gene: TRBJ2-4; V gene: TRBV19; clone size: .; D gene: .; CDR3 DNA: TGTGCCAGTAGTACTCAGGGGCCCGCCAAAAACATTCAGTACTTC; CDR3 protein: CASSTQGPAKNIQYF
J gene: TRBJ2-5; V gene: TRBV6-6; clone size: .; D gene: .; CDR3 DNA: TGTGCCAGCAGTTACTCGAGTGCAGAGACCCAGTACTTC; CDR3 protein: CASSYSSAETQYF
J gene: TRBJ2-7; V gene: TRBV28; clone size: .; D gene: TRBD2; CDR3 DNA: TGTGCCAGCAGTTTTTCCCTAGCGGGAGGTGGGAACGAGCAGTACTTC; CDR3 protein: CASSFSLAGGGNEQYF
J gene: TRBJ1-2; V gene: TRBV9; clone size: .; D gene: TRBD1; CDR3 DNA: TGTGCCAGCAGCGTAGACGGGACAGGGGGTGGCTACACCTTC; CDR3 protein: CASSVDGTGGGYTF
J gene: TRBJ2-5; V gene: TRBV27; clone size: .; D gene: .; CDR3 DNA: TGTGCCAGCAGCAGGAAAGAGACCCAGTACTTC; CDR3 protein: CASSRKETQYF
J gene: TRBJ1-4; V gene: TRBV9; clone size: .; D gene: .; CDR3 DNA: TGTGCCAGCAGCGTAGCTACTGTGGCGGAAGCAACTAATGAAAAACTGTTTTTT; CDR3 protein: CASSVATVAEATNEKLFF
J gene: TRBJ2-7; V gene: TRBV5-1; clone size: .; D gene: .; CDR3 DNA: TGCGCCAGCAGCCCGCGCAGGGGGGCCCACGAGCAGTACTTC; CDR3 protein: CASSPRRGAHEQYF
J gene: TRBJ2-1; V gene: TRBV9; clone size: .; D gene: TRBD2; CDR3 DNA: TGTGCCAGCAGCGCTAGCGGGGAAAACTACAATGAGCAGTTCTTC; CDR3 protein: CASSASGENYNEQFF
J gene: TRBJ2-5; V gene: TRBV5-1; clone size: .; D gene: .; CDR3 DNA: TGCGCCAGCAGCCCAAACGGGTCTGGGGAGACCCAGTACTTC; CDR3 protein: CASSPNGSGETQYF
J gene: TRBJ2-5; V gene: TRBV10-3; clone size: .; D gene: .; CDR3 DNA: TGTGCCATCAGTGTAGGGTGGCAAGAGACCCAGTACTTC; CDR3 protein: CAISVGWQETQYF
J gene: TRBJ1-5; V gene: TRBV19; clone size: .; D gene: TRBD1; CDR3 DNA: TGTGCCAGTCAGGGGGGTGGACAGCCCCAGCATTTT; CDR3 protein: CASQGGGQPQHF
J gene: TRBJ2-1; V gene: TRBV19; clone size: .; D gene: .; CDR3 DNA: TGTGCCAGTAGTATGGGTCAGGGCCACAATGAGCAGTTCTTC; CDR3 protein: CASSMGQGHNEQFF
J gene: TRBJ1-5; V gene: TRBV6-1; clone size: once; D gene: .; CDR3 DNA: TGTGCCAGCAGCCGGACCCAATATAGCAATCAGCCCCAGCATTTT; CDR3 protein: CASSRTQYSNQPQHF
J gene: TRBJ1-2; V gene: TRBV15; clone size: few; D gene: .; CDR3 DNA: TGTGCCACCAGCAGAGTAGGGCAGGGCTATGGCTACACCTTC; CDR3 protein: CATSRVGQGYGYTF
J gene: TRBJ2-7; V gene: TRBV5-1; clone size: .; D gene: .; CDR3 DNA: TGCGCCAGCTCCGGAGGAAGTTACGAGCAGTACTTC; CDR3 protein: CASSGGSYEQYF
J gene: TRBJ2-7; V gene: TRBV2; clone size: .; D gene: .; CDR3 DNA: TGTGCCAGCACGGACGGACCCTACGAGCAGTACTTC; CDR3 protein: CASTDGPYEQYF
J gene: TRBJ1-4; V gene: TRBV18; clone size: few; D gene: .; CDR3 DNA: TGTGCCAGCTCACCGGACTACCCGGGGATCGTTCAAAAACTGTTTTTT; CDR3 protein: CASSPDYPGIVQKLFF
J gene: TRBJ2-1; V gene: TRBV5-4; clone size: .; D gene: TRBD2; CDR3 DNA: TGTGCCAGCAGGTCGACTAGCGGGGGGGAGAGGTTCTTC; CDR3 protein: CASRSTSGGERFF
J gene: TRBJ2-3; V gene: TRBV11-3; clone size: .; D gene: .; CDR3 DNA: TGTGCCAGCAGCGGACACAGGGAAGATACGCAGTATTTT; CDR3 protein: CASSGHREDTQYF
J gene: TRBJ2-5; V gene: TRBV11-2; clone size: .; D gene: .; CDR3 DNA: TGTGCCAGCAGCTTCTCTATGGGGACCCAGTACTTC; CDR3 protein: CASSFSMGTQYF
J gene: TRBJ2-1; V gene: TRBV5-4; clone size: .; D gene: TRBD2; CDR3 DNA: TGTGCCAGCAGCGATCCGGGACTAGCGGGGCTTGGTGAGCAGTTCTTC; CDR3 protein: CASSDPGLAGLGEQFF
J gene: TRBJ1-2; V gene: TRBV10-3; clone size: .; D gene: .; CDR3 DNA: TGTGCCATCAGGTCACTGGCCCTTAACTATGGCTACACCTTC; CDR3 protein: CAIRSLALNYGYTF
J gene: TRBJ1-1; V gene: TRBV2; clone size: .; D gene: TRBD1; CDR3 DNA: TGTGCCAGCAGCGACAGGGGGACAGAGAACACTGAAGCTTTCTTT; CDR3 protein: CASSDRGTENTEAFF
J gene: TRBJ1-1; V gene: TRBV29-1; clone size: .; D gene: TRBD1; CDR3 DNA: TGCAGCGTTGAAGCAAGGGACAGTAAATATATCACTGAAGCTTTCTTT; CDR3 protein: CSVEARDSKYITEAFF
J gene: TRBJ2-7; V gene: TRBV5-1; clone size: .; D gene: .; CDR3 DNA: TGCGCCAGCAGCTTGCTTCTGGGACTCCCAGACGACCACTACGAGCAGTACTTC; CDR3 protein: CASSLLLGLPDDHYEQYF
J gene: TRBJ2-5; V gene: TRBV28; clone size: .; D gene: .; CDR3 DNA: TGTGCCAGCAGTCGATGGTTACAAGAGACCCAGTACTTC; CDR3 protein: CASSRWLQETQYF
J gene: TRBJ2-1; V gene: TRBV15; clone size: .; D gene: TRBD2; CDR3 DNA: TGTGCCACCAGCAGAGGTAGCGGGAGCTCCTACAATGAGCAGTTCTTC; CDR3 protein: CATSRGSGSSYNEQFF
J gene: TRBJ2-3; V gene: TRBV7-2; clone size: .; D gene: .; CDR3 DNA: TGTGCCAGCAGCTTGCGGGGGCGGACCACAGATACGCAGTATTTT; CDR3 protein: CASSLRGRTTDTQYF
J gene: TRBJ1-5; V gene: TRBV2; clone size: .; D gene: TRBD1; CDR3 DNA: TGTGCCAGCAATATGGGACAGGGGGCATATAGCAATCAGCCCCAGCATTTT; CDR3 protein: CASNMGQGAYSNQPQHF
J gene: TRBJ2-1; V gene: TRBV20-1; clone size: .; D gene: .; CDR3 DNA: TGCAGTGCTAGGGCTAGCAATGAGCAGTTCTTC; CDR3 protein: CSARASNEQFF
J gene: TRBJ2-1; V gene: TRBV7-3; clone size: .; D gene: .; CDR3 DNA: TGTGCCAGCAGCTTAGAGGGACTCCGTTCCAATGAGCAGTTCTTC; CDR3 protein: CASSLEGLRSNEQFF
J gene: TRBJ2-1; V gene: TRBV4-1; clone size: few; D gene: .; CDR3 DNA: TGCGCCAGCAGCCAAGCTTCCGAGCAGTTCTTC; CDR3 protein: CASSQASEQFF
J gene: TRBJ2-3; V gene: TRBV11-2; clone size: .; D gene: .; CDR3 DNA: TGTGCCAGCAGCTTCCAGGACTCGAAGGGCACAGATACGCAGTATTTT; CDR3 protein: CASSFQDSKGTDTQYF
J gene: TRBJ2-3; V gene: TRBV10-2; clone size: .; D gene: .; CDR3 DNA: TGCGCCAGCAGTGAAGTCGCCCTAGCAGATACGCAGTATTTT; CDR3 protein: CASSEVALADTQYF
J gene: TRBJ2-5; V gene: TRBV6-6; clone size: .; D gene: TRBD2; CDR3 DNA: TGTGCCAGCACCCATGGACTAGCGGGATCGAAGACCCAGTACTTC; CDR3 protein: CASTHGLAGSKTQYF
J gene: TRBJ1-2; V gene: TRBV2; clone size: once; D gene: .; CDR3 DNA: TGTGCCAGCAGTGAGCCTGGACAGCCCACTAACTATGGCTACACCTTC; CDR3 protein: CASSEPGQPTNYGYTF
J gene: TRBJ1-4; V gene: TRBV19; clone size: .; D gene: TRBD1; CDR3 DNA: TGTGCCAGTAGTGAAGGACAGGGTAATGAAAAACTGTTTTTT; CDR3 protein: CASSEGQGNEKLFF
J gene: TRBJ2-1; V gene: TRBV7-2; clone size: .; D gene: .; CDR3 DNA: TGTGCCAGCACCACAGTACTCGTAGGGGAGCAGTTCTTC; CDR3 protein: CASTTVLVGEQFF